The entry that follows covers one T cell receptor (beta chain) sequence. Its antigen remains unknown. Arm-PCR with iRepertoire HTBI primers amplified the CDR3 regions for these TCR beta libraries. TCRdb fed the multiplex PCR reads into MiXCR, producing one record per CDR3 protein. Of a few hundred thousand distinct CDR3 sequences listed, 14% were seen once; the top ten hold about a sixth. The time point here: newly diagnosed GD, antithyroid drugs for less than 3 months. Generation of the TCR library employed RNA extracted from PBMCs. This record comes from a study of regulatory T cells in long-lasting Graves disease. General study points: Not thyroid tissue but only peripheral blood was studied.

The CDR3 is 14 amino acids. The germline gives CDR1 MNHEY, CDR2 SMNVEV (reference sequence). V gave up 4 bases and J gave up 2 bases; unmatched junction bases: 3. A further study also used this sample, focusing on T cells in Graves' hyperthyroidism and ophthalmopathy.

J is TRBJ2-7 and V is TRBV27, with 9 bases matching TRBD1. This sample comprised peripheral blood mononuclear cells (PBMCs), obtained at new diagnosis, from a patient treated with antithyroid drugs. This receptor was taken from a woman aged 45-59 years with Graves disease. The CDR3 here is CASSSTGGTYEQYF. CDR3 DNA: TGTGCCAGCAGTTCGACAGGGGGAACCTACGAGCAGTACTTC.